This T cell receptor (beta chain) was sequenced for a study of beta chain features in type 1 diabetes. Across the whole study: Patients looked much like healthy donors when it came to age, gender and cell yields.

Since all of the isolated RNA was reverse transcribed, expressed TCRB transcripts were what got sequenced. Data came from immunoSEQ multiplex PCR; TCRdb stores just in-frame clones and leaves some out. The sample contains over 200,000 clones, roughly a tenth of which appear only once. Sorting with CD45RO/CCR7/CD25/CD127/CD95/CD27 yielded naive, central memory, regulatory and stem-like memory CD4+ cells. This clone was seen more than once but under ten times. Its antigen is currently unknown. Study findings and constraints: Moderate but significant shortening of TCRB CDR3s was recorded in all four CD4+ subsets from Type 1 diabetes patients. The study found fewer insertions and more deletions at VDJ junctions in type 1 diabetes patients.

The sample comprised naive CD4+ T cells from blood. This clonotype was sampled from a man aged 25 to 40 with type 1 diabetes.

CDR3 bases: TGCAGCGTAGGCCAAGACAGGGGTATGGGGCAGTACTTC. The encoded protein is CSVGQDRGMGQYF. This sequence joins TRBV29-1 and TRBJ2-7, with 8 bases identical to TRBD1. Germline trimming cut 6 bases from V and 9 bases from J; bases unmatched to any gene: 13. The CDR3 totals 13 residues. Germline V gene lookup returns CDR1 SQVTM and CDR2 ANQGSEA.